The 23 T cell receptor beta chains presented below share a single source sample, sequenced in a study of blood T cell repertoires in COVID-19. Using immunoSEQ multiplex PCR, the repertoire was profiled, and TCRdb retains in-frame clones only, with some absent. The data hold about 360,000 clones, with around 87% observed a single time. The sequencing input was PBMCs or T cells enriched from blood (not recorded which). The receptors were sampled from a man aged 35 to 55 in a cohort exposed to, infected with or recovered from COVID-19 (not recorded which).

The chain links TRBV10-2 to TRBJ2-1; D is perhaps TRBD2 (5 bases). V was clipped by 5 bases and J by 7 bases, with 9 bases between them. Germline CDR1 and CDR2: WSHSY and SAAADI. The CDR3 covers 12 residues. In nucleotides, the CDR3 is TGCGCCAGCAGTTATAGCGAAAATGAGCAGTTCTTC. The encoded protein is CASSYSENEQFF.

The chain has TRBV18 and TRBJ2-5; 7 bases agree with TRBD1. V trimming: 3 bases; J trimming: 4 bases; junction bases outside the gene matches: 8. The CDR3 contains 15 residues. From germline, CDR1 is KGHSH and CDR2 LQKENI. The CDR3 DNA reads as TGTGCCAGCTCACCGAACAGGGGCTTGGGAGAGACCCAGTACTTC. Protein: CASSPNRGLGETQYF.

The DNA for the CDR3 is TGTGCCAGTAGTATAGGGGACAGGGAGTACACTGAAGCTTTCTTT. It translates to CASSIGDREYTEAFF. The chain employs TRBV19 and TRBJ1-1, with 9 bases identical to TRBD1. From germline, CDR1 is LNHDA and CDR2 SQIVND (reference sequence). Unmatched junction bases numbered 3, after V lost 1 base and J lost 3 bases. The CDR3 length is 15 residues.

Notes on this clone: The junction shows a germline mismatch at one end, possibly a read error. This rearrangement joins TRBV9 to TRBJ1-4, with D tentatively TRBD1 (6 bases). Germline CDR1 reads SGDLS; CDR2 reads YYNGEE. This CDR3 spans 14 amino acids. The CDR3 region is CASSVGQGHERLFF. DNA for the CDR3: TGTGCCAGCAGCGTAGGTCAGGGGCACGAAAGACTGTTTTTT.

This chain joins TRBV10-3 and TRBJ2-1; D unclear. CDR3 length: 13 residues. V was pared by 2 bases and J by 5 bases, with 7 bases between. Germline CDR1 is ENHRY and CDR2 is SYGVKD. In DNA form, the CDR3 reads TGTGCCATCAGTGAGATATTAAACAATGAGCAGTTCTTC. It specifies CAISEILNNEQFF.

The chain uses TRBV27 and TRBJ2-7, with D tentatively TRBD1 (6 bases). V was cut by 0 bases and J by 6 bases, with 15 bases left in between. From germline, CDR1 is MNHEY and CDR2 SMNVEV (reference sequence). This CDR3 has 15 residues. The CDR3 DNA reads TGTGCCAGCAGTTTATCGCCCCGGGCGACAGGCGAGCAGTACTTC. It specifies CASSLSPRATGEQYF.

The chain employs TRBV19 and TRBJ2-6, with 8 bases lining up with TRBD1. Germline lookup yields CDR1 LNHDA and CDR2 SQIVND (reference sequence). This CDR3 is 16 amino acids long. J lost 1 base, V lost 3 bases, and 2 bases had no gene match. CDR3 protein: CASSIRTGSGANVLTF. CDR3 nucleotides: TGTGCCAGTAGTATCAGGACAGGGTCTGGGGCCAACGTCCTGACTTTC.

The chain joins TRBV6-2 or TRBV6-3 to TRBJ2-3; 8 bases match TRBD2. Germline CDR1 MNHEY, CDR2 SVGEGT. This CDR3 has 18 residues. V was clipped by 0 bases and J by 2 bases; unmatched bases: 10. CDR3 protein: CASSYSTGGASITDTQYF. For the CDR3, the DNA is TGTGCCAGCAGTTACTCGACCGGGGGGGCGAGCATCACAGATACGCAGTATTTT.

Here the CDR3 DNA reads TGTGCCAGCAGAGTTGGTAGCTCGAACACCGGGGAGCTGTTTTTT. Translating gives CASRVGSSNTGELFF. The V and J genes are TRBV2 and TRBJ2-2, with no clear D. Deletions cut 6 bases from V and 0 bases from J, with 11 bases between. Germline-derived CDR1 and CDR2 are SNHLY and FYNNEI. The CDR3 loop spans 15 amino acids.

The J gene is TRBJ2-3, the V gene TRBV11-2, with D possibly being TRBD1 (7 bases). The V gene's germline CDR1 is SGHAT and CDR2 FQNNGV. The CDR3 length is 15 residues. V gave up 1 base and J gave up 6 bases, with 14 bases separating them. This CDR3 is CASSLAGRGADTQYF. The CDR3 coding sequence is TGTGCCAGCAGCTTAGCCGGCAGGGGGGCGGATACGCAGTATTTT. The entire variable domain, with the rest obtained from reference TRBV11-2 and TRBJ2-3, is as follows: EAGVAQSPRYKIIEKRQSVAFWCNPISGHATLYWYQQILGQGPKLLIQFQNNGVVDDSQLPKDRFSAERLKGVDSTLKIQPAKLEDSAVYLCASSLAGRGADTQYFGPGTRLTVL.

With respect to this clone: Other nucleotide sequences in the sample specify the same CDR3. This chain connects TRBV10-3 to TRBJ2-1; TRBD2 agrees at 10 bases. J gave up 5 bases and V 4 bases, and 2 bases lay outside the gene matches. Germline-derived CDR1 and CDR2 are ENHRY and SYGVKD. This CDR3 contains 14 residues. CDR3 in amino acids: CAISVLAGNNEQFF. In DNA form, the CDR3 reads TGTGCCATCAGTGTACTAGCGGGGAACAATGAGCAGTTCTTC.

This chain joins TRBV11-3 and TRBJ2-7; 7 bases line up with TRBD1. CDR3 length equals 13 residues. CDR1 is SGHNT and CDR2 is YENEEA in the germline V gene. Germline trimming cut 5 bases from V and 5 bases from J; bases unmatched to any gene: 6. The CDR3: CASSKTGSDEQYF. The CDR3 region has the DNA TGTGCCAGCAGCAAGACAGGGTCCGACGAGCAGTACTTC.

V is TRBV28 and J is TRBJ1-2; TRBD1 aligns across 11 bases. The V segment lost 6 bases and the J segment 8 bases; nucleotides outside the gene matches: 8. Looked up from germline, CDR1 is MDHEN and CDR2 is SYDVKM. This CDR3 contains 14 residues. CDR3 DNA sequence: TGTGCCAGCAGACCCGGACAGGGGGCGCGGGGCTACACCTTC. Amino acids: CASRPGQGARGYTF.

The chain employs TRBV18 and TRBJ1-1; D may be TRBD1 (6 bases). The CDR3 is 16 amino acids. CDR1 is KGHSH and CDR2 is LQKENI in the germline V gene. V lost 3 bases to trimming and J lost 3 bases, with 17 bases between them. CDR3 in amino acids: CASSPEQGGLDTEAFF. For the CDR3, the DNA is TGTGCCAGCTCACCGGAACAGGGCGGGTTGGACACTGAAGCTTTCTTT.

The chain is built from TRBV9 and TRBJ2-1; TRBD2 agrees at 8 bases. The CDR3 covers 15 residues. The V gene end was trimmed by 0 bases and the J gene end by 3 bases; junction bases not matched to a gene: 2. CDR1 SGDLS and CDR2 YYNGEE come from the germline V gene. The CDR3 DNA reads as TGTGCCAGCAGCGTAGTCGGGACTAGCTACAATGAGCAGTTCTTC. Encoded protein: CASSVVGTSYNEQFF.

The V and J genes are TRBV7-8 and TRBJ1-2, with D perhaps matching TRBD1 (6 bases). The V end lost 10 bases, the J end lost 6 bases, and 18 bases lay between the germline ends. This CDR3 is built from 13 residues. The germline gives CDR1 SGHVS, CDR2 FQNEAQ. The CDR3 spells CATKRAPGDGYTF. As DNA, the CDR3 is TGTGCCACCAAGAGGGCCCCAGGGGATGGCTACACCTTC.

This chain links TRBV5-1 with TRBJ2-2; 7 bases agree with TRBD2. The length of the CDR3 is 15 residues. Germline assignment: CDR1 SGHRS and CDR2 YFSETQ. V trimming: 4 bases; J trimming: 0 bases; junction bases outside the gene matches: 3. The CDR3 DNA reads as TGCGCCAGCAGCGGCAGCGGGGCGAACACCGGGGAGCTGTTTTTT. Amino acid sequence: CASSGSGANTGELFF.

V gene TRBV5-1 combines with J gene TRBJ2-2, with a possible D match to TRBD2 (6 bases). The CDR3 contains 15 residues. V gave up 2 bases and J gave up 3 bases, with 11 bases separating them. Germline V gene sequence: CDR1 SGHRS, CDR2 YFSETQ. For the CDR3, the DNA is TGCGCCAGCAGCTTACGGAGGGTTGACACCGGGGAGCTGTTTTTT. This translates into CASSLRRVDTGELFF.

The V gene is TRBV5-1, the J gene TRBJ2-7; TRBD1 agrees at 10 bases. V lost 4 bases to trimming and J lost 5 bases; unmatched junction nucleotides: 6. CDR3 length: 14 residues. CDR1 is SGHRS and CDR2 is YFSETQ in the germline V gene. The CDR3 DNA reads TGCGCCAGCAGCCTCCGGGACAGGGGAAACGAGCAGTACTTC. It yields the protein CASSLRDRGNEQYF.

J is TRBJ2-1 and V is TRBV27, with D tentatively TRBD1 (5 bases). The CDR3 is 15 residues long. The V gene lost 7 bases and the J gene lost 9 bases, with 22 bases spanning the gap. In germline, CDR1 is MNHEY, CDR2 SMNVEV (reference sequence). CDR3 DNA: TGTGCCAGCACCTCGTTGGACCAGGGCGTAGGTGAGCAGTTCTTC. Protein: CASTSLDQGVGEQFF.

V is TRBV2 and J is TRBJ2-7; a possible D gene is TRBD2 (5 bases). V lost 2 bases and J 12 bases, leaving 11 bases between the germline ends. The CDR3 length is 11 residues. Germline CDR1 reads SNHLY; CDR2 reads FYNNEI. The CDR3 DNA is TGTGCCAGCAGTGAACGGGGATATCGGTACTTC. It specifies CASSERGYRYF.

The genes are TRBV6-1 and TRBJ1-4; no firm D call. CDR1 and CDR2 from the germline V gene are MNHNS and SASEGT. Trimming took 3 bases from V and 0 from J, leaving 11 bases between them. CDR3 length equals 16 residues. This CDR3 reads CASSDPRVSTNEKLFF. CDR3 bases: TGTGCCAGCAGTGATCCCCGCGTGTCAACTAATGAAAAACTGTTTTTT.

This clone was picked up one time. The chain links TRBV7-3 to TRBJ2-1; D is uncertain. The V gene's germline CDR1 is SGHTA and CDR2 FQGTGA. The CDR3 runs to 12 residues. The V end was cut by 4 bases, the J end by 7 bases, with 8 bases between. CDR3 sequence: CASSSSRNEQFF. In DNA, the CDR3 is TGTGCCAGCAGCTCCTCCAGGAATGAGCAGTTCTTC. Full variable domain (missing parts from reference TRBV7-3 and TRBJ2-1): GAGVSQTPSNKVTEKGKYVELRCDPISGHTALYWYRQSLGQGPEFLIYFQGTGAADDSGLPNDRFFAVRPEGSVSTLKIQRTERGDSAVYLCASSSSRNEQFFGPGTRLTVL.